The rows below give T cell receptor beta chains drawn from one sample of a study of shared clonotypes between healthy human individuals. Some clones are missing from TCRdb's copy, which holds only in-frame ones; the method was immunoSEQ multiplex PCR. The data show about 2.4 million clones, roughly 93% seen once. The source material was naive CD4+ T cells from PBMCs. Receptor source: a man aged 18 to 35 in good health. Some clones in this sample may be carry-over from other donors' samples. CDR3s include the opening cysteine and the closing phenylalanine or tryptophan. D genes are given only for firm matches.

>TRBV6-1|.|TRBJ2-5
TGTGCCAGCAGTGAAGGGGGCCAGAGAGAGACCCAGTACTTC
CASSEGGQRETQYF
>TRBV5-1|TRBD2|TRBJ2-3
TGCGCCAGCAGCGCCGGGACTAGCGGGAGGGGATGGGGCACAGATACGCAGTATTTT
CASSAGTSGRGWGTDTQYF
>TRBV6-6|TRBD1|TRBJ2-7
TGTGCCAGCAGCGACAGGGGCCACGAGCAGTACTTC
CASSDRGHEQYF
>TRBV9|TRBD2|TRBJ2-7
TGTGCCGCCAGCGATCGGTCTAGCGGAGCCATCGAGCAGTACTTC
CAASDRSSGAIEQYF
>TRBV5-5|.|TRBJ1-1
TGTGCCAGCAGCGCCTCGGGGGAGACTGAAGCTTTCTTT
CASSASGETEAFF
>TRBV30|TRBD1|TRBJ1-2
TGTGCCTGGAAAGACAGGGTTGTCGCCGGCTACACCTTC
CAWKDRVVAGYTF
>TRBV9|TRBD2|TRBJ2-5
TGTGCCAGCAGCCCGGGACTAGCGGGAGTTGAGACCCAGTACTTC
CASSPGLAGVETQYF
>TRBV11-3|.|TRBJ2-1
TGTGCCAGCAGCTTAGACAGGTACAATGAGCAGTTCTTC
CASSLDRYNEQFF
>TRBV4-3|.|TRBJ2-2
TGCGCCAGCAGCCAAGCAGTCAGAATCACCGGGGAGCTGTTTTTT
CASSQAVRITGELFF
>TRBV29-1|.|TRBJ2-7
TGCAGCGGGACGTATGATTACGAGCAGTACTTC
CSGTYDYEQYF
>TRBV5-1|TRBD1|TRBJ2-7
TGCGCCAGCAGCGGGGGGACAGGGCCATCCTACGAGCAGTACTTC
CASSGGTGPSYEQYF
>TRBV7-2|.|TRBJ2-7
TGTGCCAGCAGCTTAGACGGCACGAGCTCCTACGAGCAGTACTTC
CASSLDGTSSYEQYF
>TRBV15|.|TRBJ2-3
TGTGCCACCAGCAGAGGGGGAGACACAGATACGCAGTATTTT
CATSRGGDTDTQYF
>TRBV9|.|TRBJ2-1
TGTGCCAGCAGCGTAGAAGGAGACGTTTACAATGAGCAGTTCTTC
CASSVEGDVYNEQFF
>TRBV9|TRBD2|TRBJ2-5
TGTGCCAGCAGCGGACGGGGGGGACAAGAGACCCAGTACTTC
CASSGRGGQETQYF
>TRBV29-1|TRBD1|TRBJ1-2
TGCAGCGCCGAGGGGGCTGGGCCTAACTATGGCTACACCTTC
CSAEGAGPNYGYTF
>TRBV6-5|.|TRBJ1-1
TGTGCCAGCAGTTTGCGACTCGAAACTGAAGCTTTCTTT
CASSLRLETEAFF
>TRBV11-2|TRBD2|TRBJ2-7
TGTGCCAGCAGCTTAACTATGGGACTAGCTGGTTACTACGAGCAGTACTTC
CASSLTMGLAGYYEQYF